Listed below are T cell receptor beta chains from one sample, sequenced in a study of OX40 agonist ivuxolimab in advanced cancers. Sequencing used immunoSEQ multiplex PCR; TCRdb keeps in-frame clones, though not all of them. Counted here are about 77,000 clones, about nine tenths occurring once; the ten biggest clones make up 6.2%. The sequences come from CD4+ or CD8+ T cells sorted from blood, collected in a trial of the OX40 agonist ivuxolimab. These receptors came from an adult with an advanced solid tumor such as melanoma, head and neck, liver or kidney cancer. Both conserved end residues are part of each CDR3. D genes are given only for firm matches. Size tells how often a clone was seen (once, few, many) or the class of an expanded clone, and some rows leave it out.

>NA|NA|TRBV7-9|TRBJ2-5
CASSLAGGSGTQYF
TGTGCCAGCAGCTTAGCCGGCGGCTCCGGGACCCAGTACTTC
>TRBD1|NA|TRBV19|TRBJ1-4
CASKRRGQANEKLFF
TGTGCCAGTAAGAGACGGGGACAGGCTAATGAAAAACTGTTTTTT
>NA|NA|TRBV9|TRBJ2-1
CASSVGSEEKQFF
TGTGCCAGCAGCGTAGGGAGTGAAGAAAAGCAGTTCTTC
>NA|NA|TRBV10-2|TRBJ1-2
CASSGRGINYGYTF
TGCGCCAGCAGTGGCAGGGGAATTAACTATGGCTACACCTTC
>NA|once|TRBV29-1|TRBJ2-1
CSGTLNEQFF
TGCAGCGGGACTTTGAATGAGCAGTTCTTC
>TRBD1|NA|TRBV19|TRBJ2-5
CARPGTGGETQYF
TGTGCCAGGCCCGGGACAGGGGGCGAGACCCAGTACTTC
>TRBD1|NA|TRBV4-1|TRBJ1-4
CASSQVRRGRDEKLFF
TGCGCCAGCAGCCAAGTGAGGAGGGGGCGGGATGAAAAACTGTTTTTT
>TRBD1|NA|TRBV2|TRBJ1-3
CASRDAGTGGNTIYF
TGTGCCAGCAGAGACGCCGGGACAGGGGGGAACACCATATATTTT
>NA|NA|TRBV5-4|TRBJ1-6
CASSLVGRGESPLHF
TGTGCCAGCAGCTTGGTCGGCAGGGGAGAGTCACCCCTCCACTTT
>TRBD2|NA|TRBV6-1|TRBJ2-3
CASSESSGGARTDTQYF
TGTGCCAGCAGTGAAAGTAGCGGGGGGGCCCGTACAGATACGCAGTATTTT